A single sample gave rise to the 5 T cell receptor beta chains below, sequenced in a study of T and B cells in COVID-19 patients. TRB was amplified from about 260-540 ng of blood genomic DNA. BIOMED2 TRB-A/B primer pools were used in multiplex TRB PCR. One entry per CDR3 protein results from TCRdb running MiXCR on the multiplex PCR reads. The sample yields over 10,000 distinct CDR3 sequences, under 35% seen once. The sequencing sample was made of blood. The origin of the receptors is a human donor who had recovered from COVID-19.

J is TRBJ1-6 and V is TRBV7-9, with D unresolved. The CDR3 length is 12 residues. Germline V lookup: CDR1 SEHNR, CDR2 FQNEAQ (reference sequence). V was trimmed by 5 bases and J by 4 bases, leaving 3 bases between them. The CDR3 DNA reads TGTGCCAGCAGCCCTTATAATTCACCCCTCCACTTT. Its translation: CASSPYNSPLHF.

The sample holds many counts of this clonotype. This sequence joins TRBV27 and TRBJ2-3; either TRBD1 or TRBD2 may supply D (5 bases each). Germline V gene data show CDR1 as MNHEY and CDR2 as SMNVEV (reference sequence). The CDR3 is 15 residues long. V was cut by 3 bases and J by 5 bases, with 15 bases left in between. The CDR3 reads CASSFPGTAEDTQYF. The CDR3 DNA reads TGTGCCAGCAGTTTCCCCGGGACCGCCGAAGATACGCAGTATTTT.

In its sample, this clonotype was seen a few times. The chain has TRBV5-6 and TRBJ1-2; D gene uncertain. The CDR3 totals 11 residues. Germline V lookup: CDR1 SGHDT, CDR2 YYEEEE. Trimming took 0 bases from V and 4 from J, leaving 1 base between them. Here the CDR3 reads CASSLAYGYTF. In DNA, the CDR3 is TGTGCCAGCAGCTTGGCCTATGGCTACACCTTC.

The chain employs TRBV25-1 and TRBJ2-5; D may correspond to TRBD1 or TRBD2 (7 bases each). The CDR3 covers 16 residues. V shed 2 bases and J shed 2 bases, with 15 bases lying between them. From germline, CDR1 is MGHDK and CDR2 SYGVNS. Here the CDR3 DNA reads TGTGCCAGCAGTGAAAAGAGACAGGGAGGGCAAGAGACCCAGTACTTC. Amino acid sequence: CASSEKRQGGQETQYF.

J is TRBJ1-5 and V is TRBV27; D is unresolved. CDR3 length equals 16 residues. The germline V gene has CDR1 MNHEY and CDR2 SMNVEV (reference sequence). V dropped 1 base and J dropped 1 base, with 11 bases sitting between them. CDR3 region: CASSLLGSRSNQPQHF. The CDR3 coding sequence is TGTGCCAGCAGTTTATTAGGCAGTCGAAGCAATCAGCCCCAGCATTTT.